The 7 T cell receptor beta chains in this list originate from one sample, sequenced in a study of radiation and T cells in renal cell carcinoma. Time point indicated: blood 2 weeks post-SBRT. Treatment: 15 Gy SBRT to primary tumor, nephrectomy 4 weeks later. Only in-frame clones appear in the TCRdb table, and some are missing; sequencing was by immunoSEQ multiplex PCR. Of roughly 130,000 clones in the sample, around 89% were seen once. The sample here was blood, taken from a patient whose treatment included radiotherapy and nephrectomy. The source of these receptors is a woman in her 70s with renal cell carcinoma.

J is TRBJ1-2 and V is TRBV7-2; 8 nucleotides agree with TRBD1. CDR3 length: 15 amino acids. CDR1 SGHTA and CDR2 FQGNSA come from the germline V gene. J was trimmed by 2 bases and V by 1 base; bases with no gene match: 3. In DNA, the CDR3 is TGTGCCAGCAGCTTAGTGAGGACAGGGAACTATGGCTACACCTTC. Translating gives CASSLVRTGNYGYTF.

CDR3 residues: CASSEALAGGLETQYF. The CDR3 DNA follows: TGTGCCAGCAGTGAAGCGCTAGCGGGGGGACTAGAGACCCAGTACTTC. The chain recombines TRBV2 with TRBJ2-5; 11 bases match TRBD2. This CDR3 has 16 amino acids. Germline lookup yields CDR1 SNHLY and CDR2 FYNNEI. The junction had 4 bases not matched to a gene; V was cut back by 0 bases and J by 4 bases.

The J gene is TRBJ2-2, the V gene TRBV6-1; D is uncertain. CDR1 MNHNS and CDR2 SASEGT come from the germline V gene. V lost 4 bases and J 0 bases, leaving 6 bases between the germline ends. The CDR3 sequence is 14 residues long. This chain's CDR3 is CASSGWTNTGELFF. The CDR3 nucleotides are TGTGCCAGCAGTGGATGGACGAACACCGGGGAGCTGTTTTTT.

The rearrangement links TRBV30 to TRBJ1-3; no clear D gene. This CDR3 spans 15 amino acids. V gave up 0 bases and J gave up 0 bases, with 9 bases separating them. Looked up from germline, CDR1 is GTSNPN and CDR2 is SVGIG (reference sequence). The CDR3 nucleotides read TGTGCCTGGAGTGTACTAAGGCACTCTGGAAACACCATATATTTT. This gives the protein CAWSVLRHSGNTIYF.

This clone appeared a single time. The chain is built from TRBV30 and TRBJ2-5; D gene ambiguous. This CDR3 is built from 13 residues. With 1 base removed from V and 3 bases from J, the gap between germline ends came to 9 bases. Germline V lookup: CDR1 GTSNPN, CDR2 SVGIG (reference sequence). The DNA for the CDR3 is TGTGCCTGGAGTGCCATTAATAAAGAGACCCAGTACTTC. Protein sequence: CAWSAINKETQYF.

V usage is TRBV5-4 and J usage is TRBJ1-6, with D tentatively TRBD1 (6 bases). The CDR3 is 18 amino acids. Trimming pared 0 bases from V and 2 bases from J, leaving 15 bases between. The germline gives CDR1 SGHNT, CDR2 YYREEE (reference sequence). The CDR3 here is CASSLARRGPTYNSPLHF. Written as DNA, the CDR3 is TGTGCCAGCAGCTTGGCACGGCGGGGGCCCACCTATAATTCACCCCTCCACTTT.

The V call is TRBV30, the J call TRBJ1-2; D is uncertain. There are 15 residues in the CDR3. The germline gives CDR1 GTSNPN, CDR2 SVGIG (reference sequence). V dropped 1 base and J dropped 4 bases, with 16 bases sitting between them. The CDR3 spells CAWSGQDLGGYGYTF. CDR3 nucleotide sequence: TGTGCCTGGAGTGGCCAGGATCTGGGCGGCTATGGCTACACCTTC.